One sample yielded the 24 T cell receptor beta chains listed below, sequenced in a study of OX40 agonist ivuxolimab in advanced cancers. Libraries were prepared by immunoSEQ multiplex PCR; TCRdb keeps only in-frame clonotypes and omits some of them. The sample carries 30,000 to 45,000 clones, around 80% recorded once. The sequencing used CD4+ or CD8+ T cells sorted from blood, collected in a trial of the OX40 agonist ivuxolimab. Receptors originate from an adult with an advanced solid tumor such as melanoma, head and neck, liver or kidney cancer.

CDR3 sequence: CASSRGAGNTEAFF. CDR3 DNA sequence: TGTGCCAGTAGTCGAGGCGCGGGGAACACTGAAGCTTTCTTT. The chain combines TRBV19 with TRBJ1-1; D gene unclear. The ends were cut back, 5 bases at V and 1 base at J, with 11 bases in the middle. This CDR3 comprises 14 residues. Germline CDR1 is LNHDA and CDR2 is SQIVND (reference sequence).

The chain employs TRBV7-9 and TRBJ2-5; 12 bases fit TRBD2. Germline values: CDR1 SEHNR, CDR2 FQNEAQ (reference sequence). Trimming cost V 5 bases and J 2 bases; bases outside gene matches: 12. The CDR3 length is 18 residues. CDR3: CASSPPGPLAGGQETQYF. The CDR3 DNA is TGTGCCAGCAGCCCACCCGGACCCCTAGCGGGGGGGCAAGAGACCCAGTACTTC.

V and J are TRBV7-9 and TRBJ1-5; no clear D. CDR3 length: 14 amino acids. Germline CDR1 and CDR2: SEHNR and FQNEAQ (reference sequence). Between the trimmed V and J ends, which lost 3 bases and 0 bases, there was a span of 6 bases. The CDR3 here is CASSFSYSNQPQHF. The CDR3 DNA follows: TGTGCCAGCAGCTTCAGTTATAGCAATCAGCCCCAGCATTTT.

This chain connects TRBV4-1 to TRBJ1-4; D call uncertain. The CDR3 is made up of 15 amino acids. Germline-derived CDR1 and CDR2 are MGHRA and YSYEKL. Trimming removed 0 bases at V and 1 base at J, with 6 bases between. CDR3 protein: CASSQEYITNEKLFF. CDR3 in DNA: TGCGCCAGCAGCCAAGAGTACATAACTAATGAAAAACTGTTTTTT.

The gene calls are TRBV14 and TRBJ1-2; 9 positions agree with TRBD1. J lost 10 bases, V lost 3 bases, and 6 bases had no gene match. Germline V gene sequence: CDR1 SGHDN, CDR2 FVKESK. The CDR3 runs to 13 residues. The CDR3 here is CASSHPGTGIYTF. In DNA form, the CDR3 reads TGTGCCAGCAGCCATCCCGGGACAGGGATCTACACCTTC.

This chain links TRBV18 with TRBJ1-5; the match to TRBD1 covers 7 bases. CDR1 and CDR2 (germline): KGHSH, LQKENI. The CDR3 sequence is 16 residues long. The trim removed 3 bases at V and 2 bases at J, leaving 7 bases unmatched. CDR3 amino acids: CASSPREGAGNQPQHF. The CDR3 nucleotides read TGTGCCAGCTCACCCCGGGAGGGGGCCGGCAATCAGCCCCAGCATTTT.

This clone showed up just a few times. For the CDR3, the DNA is TGTGCCAGCAGTTTATATTTGAACACTGAAGCTTTCTTT. The encoded protein is CASSLYLNTEAFF. The genes are TRBV28 and TRBJ1-1; D unclear. With 1 base removed from V and 0 bases from J, the gap between germline ends came to 3 bases. The CDR3 loop spans 13 amino acids. The germline V gene has CDR1 MDHEN and CDR2 SYDVKM.

This rearrangement joins TRBV10-3 to TRBJ2-1; possible D gene TRBD2, 6 bases. This CDR3 is 13 amino acids long. V lost 6 bases to trimming and J lost 7 bases, with 13 bases between them. Germline V gives CDR1 ENHRY, CDR2 SYGVKD. The CDR3 region has the DNA TGTGCCATCAGGGGGGGAGACTGGAATGAGCAGTTCTTC. This gives the protein CAIRGGDWNEQFF.

V and J are TRBV6-1 and TRBJ1-1, with TRBD1 identical over 7 bases. The V segment lost 10 bases and the J segment 3 bases; nucleotides outside the gene matches: 11. This CDR3 contains 14 residues. CDR1 and CDR2 from the germline V gene are MNHNS and SASEGT. The CDR3 DNA is TGTGCCACCCTGGCGGGGCAGGGGGACACTGAAGCTTTCTTT. Its protein is CATLAGQGDTEAFF.

The chain recombines TRBV4-1 with TRBJ2-4; D unresolved. CDR3 length: 14 residues. Germline lookup yields CDR1 MGHRA and CDR2 YSYEKL. V was trimmed by 1 base and J by 3 bases, leaving 7 bases between them. The CDR3 here is CASSQVTGKNIQYF. The CDR3 region has the DNA TGCGCCAGCAGCCAAGTGACGGGCAAAAACATTCAGTACTTC.

The chain has TRBV5-1 and TRBJ2-7; possibly TRBD1 for D (7 bases). This CDR3 spans 15 amino acids. The germline V gene has CDR1 SGHRS and CDR2 YFSETQ. Trimming left V 1 base short and J 5 bases short, with 16 bases between. CDR3 loop: CASSLLVQGGNEQYF. In DNA, the CDR3 is TGCGCCAGCAGCTTGTTAGTGCAGGGGGGAAACGAGCAGTACTTC. Complete variable domain (other parts from reference TRBV5-1 and TRBJ2-7): KAGVTQTPRYLIKTRGQQVTLSCSPISGHRSVSWYQQTPGQGLQFLFEYFSETQRNKGNFPGRFSGRQFSNSRSEMNVSTLELGDSALYLCASSLLVQGGNEQYFGPGTRLTVT.

This chain joins TRBV2 and TRBJ1-1, with TRBD1 matching over 10 bases. With 7 bases clipped from V and 8 bases from J, the junction kept 7 bases outside the gene matches. The CDR3 contains 13 residues. CDR1 SNHLY and CDR2 FYNNEI come from the germline V gene. The CDR3 DNA follows: TGTGCCAGCACTGGGGACAGGGGTGCAGAAGCTTTCTTT. This sequence encodes CASTGDRGAEAFF.

This sequence joins TRBV5-4 and TRBJ1-1; 7 bases are shared with TRBD1. The V segment lost 4 bases and the J segment 0 bases; nucleotides outside the gene matches: 6. The germline V gene encodes CDR1 SGHNT and CDR2 YYREEE (reference sequence). This CDR3 spans 15 amino acids. CDR3 protein: CASSQGTEMNTEAFF. The CDR3 DNA follows: TGTGCCAGCAGCCAAGGGACAGAGATGAACACTGAAGCTTTCTTT.

This chain joins TRBV30 and TRBJ2-7, with 9 positions matching TRBD2. Germline CDR1 and CDR2: GTSNPN and SVGIG (reference sequence). V lost 5 bases and J lost 3; bases outside the gene matches: 11. The CDR3 runs 15 residues. The CDR3 protein is CAWGPPAGGRYEQYF. The CDR3 region has the DNA TGTGCCTGGGGGCCCCCAGCGGGGGGACGCTACGAGCAGTACTTC.

V usage is TRBV30 and J usage is TRBJ1-6; D uncertain. The CDR3 covers 13 residues. Germline CDR1 GTSNPN, CDR2 SVGIG (reference sequence). The V end was cut by 2 bases, the J end by 12 bases, with 14 bases between. CDR3 in amino acids: CAWSQAALRPLHF. Here the CDR3 DNA reads TGTGCCTGGAGTCAGGCAGCCCTGAGACCCCTCCACTTT.

About this clone: The junction does not match germline at one end; this may be a read error. In nucleotides, the CDR3 is TGTGCGAGCACGGATGTCGGGGGACAGGGTGGTTCACCCCTCCACTTT. It encodes CASTDVGGQGGSPLHF. This chain connects TRBV2 to TRBJ1-6, with 9 bases matching TRBD1. Per the germline V gene, CDR1 is SNHLY and CDR2 is FYNNEI. The CDR3 is made up of 16 amino acids.

This sequence joins TRBV10-2 and TRBJ2-7, with 9 bases that match TRBD1. CDR3 length: 14 residues. CDR1 WSHSY and CDR2 SAAADI come from the germline V gene. Germline trimming cut 9 bases from V and 2 bases from J; bases unmatched to any gene: 8. CDR3 amino acids: CASENRGPTYEQYF. In nucleotides, the CDR3 is TGCGCCAGTGAAAACAGGGGGCCCACCTACGAGCAGTACTTC.

The CDR3 protein is CASSLGGRSIYGYTF. The DNA of the CDR3 is TGTGCCAGCAGCTTAGGGGGGCGGTCAATCTATGGCTACACCTTC. V and J are TRBV7-8 and TRBJ1-2, with a weak D call TRBD1 (6 bases). The CDR3 consists of 15 residues. Per the germline V gene, CDR1 is SGHVS and CDR2 is FQNEAQ. V was pared by 1 base and J by 4 bases, with 13 bases between. Together with reference TRBV7-8 and TRBJ1-2, the CDR3 gives the full variable domain: GAGVSQSPRYKVAKRGQDVALRCDPISGHVSLFWYQQALGQGPEFLTYFQNEAQLDKSGLPSDRFFAERPEGSVSTLKIQRTQQEDSAVYLCASSLGGRSIYGYTFGSGTRLTVV.

This clone showed up just once. The rearrangement links TRBV6-1 to TRBJ2-7; no firm D call. Per the germline V gene, CDR1 is MNHNS and CDR2 is SASEGT. V dropped 6 bases and J dropped 5 bases, with 8 bases sitting between them. The CDR3 is made up of 11 amino acids. In nucleotides, the CDR3 is TGTGCCAGCAGATGGCTAAACGAGCAGTACTTC. It translates to CASRWLNEQYF.

The chain employs TRBV6-1 and TRBJ1-1; D call uncertain. Germline CDR1 reads MNHNS; CDR2 reads SASEGT. The CDR3 contains 13 residues. V was cut by 7 bases and J by 1 base, with 10 bases left in between. The CDR3 DNA is TGTGCCAGCACGGGCTTCTGGAACACTGAAGCTTTCTTT. Residues: CASTGFWNTEAFF.

This clone was seen only a few times. The V gene is TRBV6-1, the J gene TRBJ1-4; TRBD1 matches at 10 bases. Trimming cost V 3 bases and J 0 bases; bases outside gene matches: 10. CDR1 is MNHNS and CDR2 is SASEGT in the germline V gene. The CDR3 covers 19 residues. CDR3 protein: CASSETRGQGSTTNEKLFF. The CDR3 coding sequence is TGTGCCAGCAGTGAGACGCGGGGACAGGGGTCCACAACTAATGAAAAACTGTTTTTT.

The chain combines TRBV27 with TRBJ2-2, with TRBD2 matching 13 bases. The CDR3 sequence is 16 residues long. Germline V gene lookup returns CDR1 MNHEY and CDR2 SMNVEV (reference sequence). After removal of 5 bases from V and 6 bases from J, the junction contained 6 bases not matched to a gene. The CDR3 sequence is CASSPVLAGGPGELFF. Here the CDR3 DNA reads TGTGCCAGCAGTCCTGTACTAGCGGGGGGGCCCGGGGAGCTGTTTTTT.

The V gene is TRBV2, the J gene TRBJ1-4; D ambiguous. Trimming pared 8 bases from V and 7 bases from J, leaving 14 bases between. Germline-derived CDR1 and CDR2 are SNHLY and FYNNEI. The CDR3 is 13 amino acids. CDR3 sequence: CASCGGRGEKLFF. DNA of the CDR3: TGTGCCAGCTGCGGTGGGCGGGGTGAAAAACTGTTTTTT.

This sequence joins TRBV19 and TRBJ2-7; TRBD2 is a possible D gene (6 bases). V shed 7 bases and J shed 9 bases, with 25 bases lying between them. Germline V gene lookup returns CDR1 LNHDA and CDR2 SQIVND (reference sequence). The CDR3 runs 15 residues. The CDR3 nucleotides read TGTGCCAGTAAAAACCTCAATACCGGGGACTTGCGGCAGTACTTC. Translation gives CASKNLNTGDLRQYF.